The table lists the clone carrying this T cell receptor (beta chain) with a few counts. Its antigen is still unknown. Germline CDR1 reads SGHTA; CDR2 reads FQGNSA. This CDR3 has 16 amino acids. V was pared by 2 bases and J by 4 bases, with 3 bases of the junction left unmatched. As every portion of the isolated RNA was reverse transcribed, the sequencing read expressed TCRB transcripts. Sequencing used immunoSEQ multiplex PCR; TCRdb keeps in-frame clones, though not all of them. The sample lists fewer than 400,000 clones, less than 10% seen once, with more than 0.4% in the top ten. The data belong to a study of beta chain features in type 1 diabetes. The study, taken as a whole, reports: Compared to healthy donors, patients appeared to have naive, central memory and Treg TCRB repertoires that were more alike. All four CD4+ subsets from Type 1 diabetes patients carried moderately but significantly shorter TCRB CDR3s.

The chain uses TRBV7-2 and TRBJ2-2, with 11 bases lining up with TRBD2. The sequencing input was central memory CD4+ T cells from blood. This TCR was recovered from a woman aged 18-29 years in good health. The CDR3 bases are TGTGCCAGCAGCTTATGGCTAGCGGGGGGCACCGGGGAGCTGTTTTTT. Encoded protein: CASSLWLAGGTGELFF.